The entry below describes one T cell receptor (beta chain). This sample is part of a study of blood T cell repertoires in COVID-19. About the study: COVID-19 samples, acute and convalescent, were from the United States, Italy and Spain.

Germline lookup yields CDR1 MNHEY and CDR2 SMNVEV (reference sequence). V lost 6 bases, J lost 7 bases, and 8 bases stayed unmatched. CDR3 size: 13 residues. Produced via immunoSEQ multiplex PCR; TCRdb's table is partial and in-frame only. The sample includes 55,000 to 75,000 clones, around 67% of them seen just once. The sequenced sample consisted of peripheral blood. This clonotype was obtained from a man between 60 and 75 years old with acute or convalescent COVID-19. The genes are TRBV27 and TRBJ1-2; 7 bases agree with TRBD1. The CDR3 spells CASRPTGDSGYTF. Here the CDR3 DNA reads TGTGCCAGCAGACCGACGGGGGACAGTGGCTACACCTTC.